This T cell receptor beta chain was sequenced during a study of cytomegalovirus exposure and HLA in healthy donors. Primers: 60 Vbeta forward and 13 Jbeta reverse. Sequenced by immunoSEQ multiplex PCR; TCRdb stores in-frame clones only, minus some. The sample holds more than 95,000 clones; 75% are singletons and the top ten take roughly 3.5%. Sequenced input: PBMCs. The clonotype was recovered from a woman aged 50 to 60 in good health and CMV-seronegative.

The CDR3 DNA reads TGTGCCTGGAGTGTAATGGGCCTGGGAAACACCATATATTTT. Residues: CAWSVMGLGNTIYF. This chain uses TRBV30 with TRBJ1-3; no clear D. CDR1 and CDR2 from the germline V gene are GTSNPN and SVGIG (reference sequence). This CDR3 has 14 amino acids. V lost 0 bases and J 4 bases, leaving 10 bases between the germline ends.